This T cell receptor (beta chain) was sequenced during a study of T cells after yellow fever vaccination. Study results and limitations: Weaker, the secondary response peaked sooner, at day 5 versus 15. From the bulk population, abundant clonotypes could contaminate and appear within FACS-sorted repertoires. The appearance of a small share of clonotypes in both CD4 and CD8 compartments was observed.

The table lists this clonotype with a few counts. The CDR3 is 13 residues long. V was clipped by 5 bases and J by 12 bases, with 19 bases between them. CDR1 and CDR2 from the germline V gene are LGHNA and YNFKEQ. The authors made TCR cDNA by 5'RACE template switching, adding a universal primer site and UMIs. TCRdb recomputed calls from the 5' RACE reads with MiXCR, one row per CDR3 protein. The table lists about 85,000 distinct CDR3 sequences, about 14% of them singletons. V usage is TRBV4-2 and J usage is TRBJ1-2; D call uncertain. Source: CD8+ T cells not binding an NS4B(214-222) dextramer, sorted from PBMCs, taken approximately 20 days after the first yellow fever vaccination. The sequence came from a man aged 18 to 35 who received the YFV17D yellow fever vaccine. CDR3 sequence reads: CASSFNARPLHTF. In nucleotides, the CDR3 is TGTGCCAGCAGCTTTAACGCCCGCCCTCTGCACACCTTC.